The subject of this entry is one T cell receptor beta chain. This entry comes from a study of OX40 agonist ivuxolimab in advanced cancers. In the study overall: A male proportion of just over 80% was recorded, with mean age around 60 years and range roughly 20 to 85. The eligibility criteria allowed prior anti-PD-1, anti-PD-L1 or anti-CTLA-4 therapy, and roughly 39% had some.

Here immunoSEQ multiplex PCR was the method, and the copy in TCRdb shows in-frame clones only, minus some. Of 30,000 or so clones listed, 84% are singletons. The CDR3 extends over 13 amino acids. V was cut by 6 bases and J by 3 bases, with 12 bases left in between. The V gene's germline CDR1 is MNHEY and CDR2 SMNVEV (reference sequence). The sequence was obtained from an adult with an advanced solid tumor such as melanoma, head and neck, liver or kidney cancer. The sequences come from CD4+ or CD8+ T cells sorted from blood, collected in a trial of the OX40 agonist ivuxolimab. The chain combines TRBV27 with TRBJ2-7; D ambiguous. The CDR3 DNA reads TGTGCCAGCAGCCTAAAGCAAGACTACGAGCAGTACTTC. It encodes CASSLKQDYEQYF.